One and the same sample provided the 31 T cell receptor beta chains below, sequenced in a study of blood T cells in healthy people across ages. A sample-barcoded 5' primer and a J-beta primer mix were used in a second PCR of roughly 7 to 11 cycles. TCRdb redid the calling of the 5' RACE reads with MiXCR, one entry per CDR3 protein. The data hold some 1.4 million distinct CDR3 sequences, with about 40% observed a single time. The sequencing input was blood. These receptors were obtained from a woman younger than 35 in good health.

This clonotype has only a few counts. The rearrangement links TRBV27 to TRBJ1-1; D call uncertain. The V end lost 10 bases, the J end lost 1 base, and 13 bases lay between the germline ends. From germline, CDR1 is MNHEY and CDR2 SMNVEV (reference sequence). CDR3 length: 13 amino acids. As DNA, the CDR3 is TGTGCCACCCAGGTAGCGGCGAACACTGAAGCTTTCTTT. This encodes CATQVAANTEAFF.

This sequence joins TRBV7-9 and TRBJ1-2, with 10 nucleotides matching TRBD1. The V gene end was trimmed by 0 bases and the J gene end by 2 bases; junction bases not matched to a gene: 3. The CDR3 is 16 amino acids. CDR1 is SEHNR and CDR2 is FQNEAQ in the germline V gene (reference sequence). CDR3 bases: TGTGCCAGCAGCTTAGCGCCGGGACAGGGGAACTATGGCTACACCTTC. Protein: CASSLAPGQGNYGYTF.

V and J are TRBV12-5 and TRBJ1-2; TRBD1 aligns across 10 bases. Trimming cost V 1 base and J 1 base; bases outside gene matches: 6. The CDR3 is 17 residues long. Germline-derived CDR1 and CDR2 are LGHNT and FRNRAP. CDR3 sequence reads: CASGLGLGTGVNYGYTF. The CDR3 nucleotides are TGTGCTAGTGGTTTGGGCCTAGGGACAGGGGTTAACTATGGCTACACCTTC.

The chain links TRBV2 to TRBJ1-6, with D perhaps matching TRBD1 (6 bases). Germline loops: CDR1 SNHLY, CDR2 FYNNEI. Trimming took off 8 bases at V and 6 bases at J, with 17 bases between the two ends. This CDR3 has 15 residues. CDR3 in amino acids: CASAGEGTVNSPLHF. The CDR3 region has the DNA TGTGCCAGCGCAGGGGAAGGGACCGTTAATTCACCCCTCCACTTT.

A few counts support this clonotype. V usage is TRBV2 and J usage is TRBJ2-7, with TRBD2 matching 7 bases. CDR3 length: 15 amino acids. The germline V gene has CDR1 SNHLY and CDR2 FYNNEI. V dropped 6 bases and J dropped 1; count of bases not matched to a gene: 9. The CDR3 is CASRLSWGGSYEQYF. The CDR3 DNA reads TGTGCCAGCAGGCTGAGCTGGGGGGGATCCTACGAGCAGTACTTC. Filled out from reference TRBV2 and TRBJ2-7, the complete variable domain reads EPEVTQTPSHQVTQMGQEVILRCVPISNHLYFYWYRQILGQKVEFLVSFYNNEISEKSEIFDDQFSVERPDGSNFTLKIRSTKLEDSAMYFCASRLSWGGSYEQYFGPGTRLTVT.

This chain connects TRBV28 to TRBJ2-2; D is undetermined. The germline CDR1 and CDR2 sequences are MDHEN and SYDVKM. Trimming removed 5 bases at V and 8 bases at J, with 9 bases between. CDR3 length equals 12 residues. The CDR3 sequence is CASSPSVGELFF. The CDR3 nucleotides read TGTGCCAGCAGTCCCTCCGTGGGGGAGCTGTTTTTT.

V is TRBV5-1 and J is TRBJ2-7, with D unresolved. Trimming took off 0 bases at V and 2 bases at J, with 15 bases between the two ends. This CDR3 spans 16 amino acids. The germline CDR1 and CDR2 sequences are SGHRS and YFSETQ. Written as DNA, the CDR3 is TGCGCCAGCAGCTTGGCCTATGGGGAACCAGCCTACGAGCAGTACTTC. Residues: CASSLAYGEPAYEQYF.

This rearrangement joins TRBV15 to TRBJ1-5; 7 bases match TRBD1. Per germline, CDR1 LNHNV and CDR2 YYDKDF (reference sequence). CDR3 length: 15 residues. Trimming cost V 4 bases and J 1 base; bases outside gene matches: 4. The CDR3 spells CATSMKTGSNQPQHF. CDR3 coding DNA: TGTGCCACCAGCATGAAGACAGGGAGCAATCAGCCCCAGCATTTT.

Written as DNA, the CDR3 is TGTGCCAGCAGTGAAGGAGGGAGGAACACTGAAGCTTTCTTT. It yields the protein CASSEGGRNTEAFF. The V gene is TRBV25-1, the J gene TRBJ1-1; D unresolved. There are 14 residues in the CDR3. V dropped 2 bases and J dropped 1 base, with 8 bases sitting between them. Germline lookup yields CDR1 MGHDK and CDR2 SYGVNS.

This clonotype was observed a few times. This chain uses TRBV20-1 with TRBJ1-4, with 8 positions matching TRBD1. This CDR3 comprises 15 residues. Germline V lookup: CDR1 DFQATT, CDR2 SNEGSKA (reference sequence). V was clipped by 6 bases and J by 3 bases; unmatched bases: 9. The CDR3 protein is CSAKSTGGSNEKLFF. As DNA, the CDR3 is TGCAGTGCCAAAAGTACAGGGGGATCTAATGAAAAACTGTTTTTT.

Many counts were recorded for this clonotype. This chain uses TRBV6-1 with TRBJ1-5; D perhaps matches TRBD1 (5 bases). The CDR3 spans 13 residues. V lost 0 bases and J lost 11, with 11 bases in between. Germline V gives CDR1 MNHNS, CDR2 SASEGT. The CDR3 protein is CASSEAATGAQHF. Written as DNA, the CDR3 is TGTGCCAGCAGTGAAGCGGCCACAGGCGCCCAGCATTTT.

V and J are TRBV20-1 and TRBJ2-1; D is possibly TRBD2 (7 bases). With 3 bases removed from V and 7 bases from J, the gap between germline ends came to 25 bases. Germline values: CDR1 DFQATT, CDR2 SNEGSKA (reference sequence). This CDR3 contains 17 residues. The CDR3 sequence is CSARGFGQLSRGNEQFF. CDR3 sequence (DNA): TGCAGTGCTAGGGGTTTTGGACAGCTGTCGCGGGGGAATGAGCAGTTCTTC.

In this sample, this clonotype turned up a few times. This chain connects TRBV6-6 to TRBJ2-5; 8 bases are a match to TRBD2. The DNA end lines up better with TRBJ2-7; the J call may be wrong. From germline, CDR1 is MNHNY and CDR2 SVGAGI (reference sequence). This CDR3 region has 13 residues. In DNA form, the CDR3 reads TGTGCCAGCAGTGATTCGGGGGGGTACGAGCAGTACTTC. This encodes CASSDSGGYEQYF.

V and J are TRBV3-1 and TRBJ2-3; 9 bases are shared with TRBD2. The CDR3 is made up of 14 amino acids. Germline assignment: CDR1 LGHDT and CDR2 YNNKEL (reference sequence). With 4 bases clipped from V and 5 bases from J, the junction kept 4 bases outside the gene matches. CDR3 nucleotides: TGTGCCAGCAGCCGTAGCGGGAGTAAAGATACGCAGTATTTT. Residues: CASSRSGSKDTQYF.

The rearrangement links TRBV6-2 or TRBV6-3 to TRBJ2-3; 7 nucleotides line up with TRBD2. CDR1 is MNHEY, CDR2 SVGEGT, per germline. V shed 6 bases, J shed 4 bases, and the junction held 4 bases outside the gene matches. The CDR3 extends over 13 amino acids. The CDR3 DNA sequence: TGTGCCAGCAGGAAGCGGGAACCAGATACGCAGTATTTT. Amino acids: CASRKREPDTQYF.

CDR3 sequence reads: CASRLPAGMGTQYF. The CDR3 DNA sequence: TGTGCCAGCAGACTACCAGCGGGAATGGGTACGCAGTATTTT. The rearrangement uses TRBV27 and TRBJ2-3; 7 bases are shared with TRBD2. Germline V gene sequence: CDR1 MNHEY, CDR2 SMNVEV (reference sequence). Losses at the gene ends were 6 bases for V and 8 bases for J; bases not matched to a gene: 11. The CDR3 has 14 amino acids.

This clonotype was seen a handful of times. This chain connects TRBV12-3 or TRBV12-4 to TRBJ2-1; 8 bases fit TRBD2. V lost 6 bases, J lost 10 bases, and 8 bases stayed unmatched. The CDR3 contains 13 residues. CDR3 protein: CASRFSGGAEQFF. The DNA of the CDR3 is TGTGCCAGCAGATTCTCGGGGGGGGCCGAGCAGTTCTTC.

The chain is built from TRBV9 and TRBJ2-3, with D tentatively TRBD2 (5 bases). V lost 0 bases and J lost 2, with 10 bases in between. Germline V lookup: CDR1 SGDLS, CDR2 YYNGEE. The CDR3 length is 15 residues. CDR3 sequence: CASSVVASFTDTQYF. In DNA form, the CDR3 reads TGTGCCAGCAGCGTAGTAGCGTCCTTCACAGATACGCAGTATTTT.

In its sample, this clonotype was seen a few times. This chain connects TRBV5-1 to TRBJ1-1; tentative D call: TRBD1 (6 bases). The germline V gene encodes CDR1 SGHRS and CDR2 YFSETQ. The CDR3 extends over 15 amino acids. Deletions cut 4 bases from V and 7 bases from J, with 20 bases between. The CDR3 spells CASSTGQPGEGEAFF. In DNA, the CDR3 is TGCGCCAGCAGCACTGGACAGCCGGGGGAAGGTGAAGCTTTCTTT. The full variable domain, its missing parts supplied by reference TRBV5-1 and TRBJ1-1, is KAGVTQTPRYLIKTRGQQVTLSCSPISGHRSVSWYQQTPGQGLQFLFEYFSETQRNKGNFPGRFSGRQFSNSRSEMNVSTLELGDSALYLCASSTGQPGEGEAFFGQGTRLTVV.

The chain couples TRBV7-6 to TRBJ2-1, with a weak D call TRBD2 (5 bases). The ends were cut back, 6 bases at V and 6 bases at J, with 12 bases in the middle. The V gene's germline CDR1 is SGHVS and CDR2 FNYEAQ. There are 13 residues in the CDR3. CDR3 DNA: TGTGCCAGCAGAGAGGGCCTCGGCAATGAGCAGTTCTTC. Its translation: CASREGLGNEQFF.

The CDR3 DNA reads TGTGCCAGCAAGCCGGGACAGGGGTTGAATGAGCAGTTCTTC. It is translated as CASKPGQGLNEQFF. This sequence joins TRBV2 and TRBJ2-1; the match to TRBD1 covers 10 bases. CDR3 length: 14 residues. V shed 7 bases and J 7 bases; nucleotides not matched to a gene: 7. The germline V gene encodes CDR1 SNHLY and CDR2 FYNNEI.

As to this clonotype: A read error may account for a junction end that differs from germline. The chain combines TRBV9 with TRBJ1-2; D not certain. CDR3 length: 13 residues. Germline V gene data show CDR1 as SGDLS and CDR2 as YYNGEE. The CDR3, as DNA: TGTGCCAGCAGCGTAGACACCAACTATGGCCACACCTTC. Translation: CASSVDTNYGHTF.

This clonotype has a handful of counts. The chain combines TRBV2 with TRBJ2-7; tentatively, D is TRBD1 or TRBD2 (5 bases each). The J call may be in error: the DNA end matches TRBJ2-5 better. Germline CDR1 SNHLY, CDR2 FYNNEI. The CDR3 runs to 15 residues. In DNA, the CDR3 is TGTGCCAGCAGGAGAGGGGAGATTGCTGGAGAGACCCAGTACTTC. As protein: CASRRGEIAGETQYF.

The chain is built from TRBV24-1 and TRBJ1-2, with D maybe TRBD1 (6 bases). The CDR3 is made up of 17 amino acids. V dropped 1 base and J dropped 3 bases, with 17 bases sitting between them. CDR1 and CDR2 from the germline V gene are KGHDR and SFDVKD. The CDR3 DNA sequence: TGTGCCACCAGTGATTTAGCCAAACAGGGTCACGACTATGGCTACACCTTC. It codes for CATSDLAKQGHDYGYTF.

The V call is TRBV11-2, the J call TRBJ2-1; 12 bases map to TRBD2. CDR3 length: 18 amino acids. Unmatched junction bases numbered 12, after V lost 5 bases and J lost 4 bases. Looked up from germline, CDR1 is SGHAT and CDR2 is FQNNGV. The CDR3 sequence: CASSPGASGRARYNEQFF. CDR3 coding DNA: TGTGCCAGCAGCCCAGGGGCTAGCGGGAGGGCCAGGTACAATGAGCAGTTCTTC.

This clonotype was detected only a few times. V is TRBV2 and J is TRBJ2-3; 12 bases fit TRBD2. CDR1 SNHLY and CDR2 FYNNEI come from the germline V gene. Losses at the gene ends were 6 bases for V and 0 bases for J; bases not matched to a gene: 7. The CDR3 is 17 residues long. CDR3 bases: TGTGCCAGCAGCCTACGGACTAGCGGGACTAGCACAGATACGCAGTATTTT. The encoded protein is CASSLRTSGTSTDTQYF.

This clonotype was seen a few times. The CDR3 protein is CSAQPGSYEQYF. In DNA, the CDR3 is TGCAGTGCTCAGCCGGGTAGCTACGAGCAGTACTTC. The chain joins TRBV20-1 to TRBJ2-7; D is ambiguous. The CDR3 is 12 residues long. With 5 bases removed from V and 3 bases from J, the gap between germline ends came to 11 bases. Looked up from germline, CDR1 is DFQATT and CDR2 is SNEGSKA (reference sequence).

The rearrangement uses TRBV7-8 and TRBJ2-7; the D gene could be TRBD1 or TRBD2 (5 bases each). Trimming removed 5 bases from V and 1 base from J, with 18 bases in between. The germline V gene has CDR1 SGHVS and CDR2 FQNEAQ. The CDR3 consists of 16 residues. The CDR3: CASSALPGRTSYEQYF. In nucleotides, the CDR3 is TGTGCCAGCAGCGCCCTACCGGGACGGACATCCTACGAGCAGTACTTC.

The V and J genes are TRBV14 and TRBJ2-1, with 9 bases fitting TRBD2. Trimming removed 5 bases from V and 8 bases from J; junction bases left unmatched: 10. CDR3 length: 15 residues. The V gene's germline CDR1 is SGHDN and CDR2 FVKESK. CDR3 amino acids: CASSAISGGLDEQFF. Written as DNA, the CDR3 is TGTGCCAGCAGCGCGATCAGCGGGGGGTTGGATGAGCAGTTCTTC.

This clonotype was picked up a small number of times. The chain is built from TRBV5-6 and TRBJ2-1, with a possible D match to TRBD2 (6 bases). Trimming removed 6 bases at V and 4 bases at J, with 14 bases between. The length of the CDR3 is 14 residues. The V gene's germline CDR1 is SGHDT and CDR2 YYEEEE. DNA of the CDR3: TGTGCCAGCAACCACGGGACTTCGTACAATGAGCAGTTCTTC. It yields the protein CASNHGTSYNEQFF.

This clonotype came up once. The chain employs TRBV6-5 and TRBJ1-1, with D possibly matching TRBD1 (5 bases). CDR3 length: 14 residues. Trimming stripped 4 bases from V and 3 bases from J, with 12 bases between. Germline CDR1 and CDR2: MNHEY and SVGAGI. This CDR3 is CASSFSSGDTEAFF. The CDR3 coding sequence is TGTGCCAGCAGTTTCTCCTCGGGGGACACTGAAGCTTTCTTT.